The 27 T cell receptor beta chains below come from one sample, sequenced in a study of blood T cell repertoires in COVID-19. Only in-frame clones appear in the TCRdb table, and some are missing; sequencing was by immunoSEQ multiplex PCR. The sample records 650,000 to 800,000 clones, over 80% being singletons. The specimen was peripheral blood. These receptors came from a young woman with acute or convalescent COVID-19.

The rearrangement uses TRBV19 and TRBJ1-1, with D tentatively TRBD1 (6 bases). Trimming cost V 6 bases and J 1 base, with 9 bases left between them. This CDR3 comprises 13 residues. The germline gives CDR1 LNHDA, CDR2 SQIVND (reference sequence). This CDR3 is CASRQGWNTEAFF. CDR3 sequence (DNA): TGTGCCAGTAGACAGGGTTGGAACACTGAAGCTTTCTTT.

The chain has TRBV11-2 and TRBJ2-4, with a weak D call TRBD1 (6 bases). The length of the CDR3 is 14 residues. Germline V gives CDR1 SGHAT, CDR2 FQNNGV. Trimming cost V 5 bases and J 5 bases, with 13 bases left between them. The CDR3 nucleotides read TGTGCCAGCAGCCGATCGGGACATGAAAACATTCAGTACTTC. Its translation: CASSRSGHENIQYF.

The chain combines TRBV19 with TRBJ1-2, with a weak D call TRBD1 (6 bases). The CDR3 totals 16 residues. The V end lost 1 base, the J end lost 6 bases, and 18 bases lay between the germline ends. CDR1 is LNHDA and CDR2 is SQIVND in the germline V gene (reference sequence). The CDR3 DNA reads as TGTGCCAGTAGTATAGGTCCCCAACAGGGTCTACATGGCTACACCTTC. Its protein product is CASSIGPQQGLHGYTF.

The chain has TRBV20-1 and TRBJ2-1, with a tentative D call TRBD2 (5 bases). V dropped 3 bases and J dropped 1 base, with 19 bases sitting between them. Germline CDR1 is DFQATT and CDR2 is SNEGSKA (reference sequence). The CDR3 spans 17 residues. For the CDR3, the DNA is TGCAGTGCTAGTACCCGGAGGACTTTTCGTTCCTACAATGAGCAGTTCTTC. This sequence encodes CSASTRRTFRSYNEQFF.

The genes are TRBV6-1 and TRBJ2-1; no definite D call. This CDR3 has 14 residues. Germline assignment: CDR1 MNHNS and CDR2 SASEGT. Trimming took off 0 bases at V and 6 bases at J, with 9 bases between the two ends. CDR3 loop: CASSEAGLGNEQFF. The DNA for the CDR3 is TGTGCCAGCAGTGAAGCAGGCCTAGGCAATGAGCAGTTCTTC.

The chain combines TRBV12-5 with TRBJ2-1; 11 nucleotides match TRBD2. Trimming at V came to 5 bases and at J to 4 bases, leaving 7 bases not matched to a gene. The CDR3 runs 16 residues. Germline CDR1 and CDR2: LGHNT and FRNRAP. The CDR3: CASGLIAGGPYNEQFF. The CDR3, as DNA: TGTGCTAGTGGTCTCATAGCGGGGGGGCCATACAATGAGCAGTTCTTC. The whole variable domain, filled in from reference TRBV12-5 and TRBJ2-1, reads DARVTQTPRHKVTEMGQEVTMRCQPILGHNTVFWYRQTMMQGLELLAYFRNRAPLDDSGMPKDRFSAEMPDATLATLKIQPSEPRDSAVYFCASGLIAGGPYNEQFFGPGTRLTVL.

The DNA for the CDR3 is TGCGCCAGCAGCCAGGAGAGACAGGGGGTGATCTATGGCTACACCTTC. Protein: CASSQERQGVIYGYTF. V usage is TRBV4-3 and J usage is TRBJ1-2; 9 bases align to TRBD1. CDR1 is LGHNA, CDR2 YSLEER, per germline. The trim removed 3 bases at V and 4 bases at J, leaving 9 bases unmatched. There are 16 residues in the CDR3.

This chain connects TRBV18 to TRBJ1-1; 10 bases agree with TRBD1. The CDR3 is made up of 14 amino acids. Germline assignment: CDR1 KGHSH and CDR2 LQKENI. V shed 4 bases, J shed 4 bases, and the junction held 3 bases outside the gene matches. As DNA, the CDR3 is TGTGCCAGCTCACTGGGACAGGGGACCACTGAAGCTTTCTTT. This codes for CASSLGQGTTEAFF.

Written as DNA, the CDR3 is TGTGCCAGCAGCAGGACAGGGGCCGGGGTTGAAAAACTGTTTTTT. Protein: CASSRTGAGVEKLFF. J is TRBJ1-4 and V is TRBV5-4; 9 positions match TRBD1. Germline-derived CDR1 and CDR2 are SGHNT and YYREEE (reference sequence). The V and J ends lost 4 bases and 7 bases, in that order; junction bases with no gene match: 8. The CDR3 covers 15 residues.

The V gene is TRBV4-1, the J gene TRBJ1-5; 7 bases align to TRBD1. The V gene end was trimmed by 5 bases and the J gene end by 0 bases; junction bases not matched to a gene: 4. This CDR3 has 15 amino acids. Germline lookup yields CDR1 MGHRA and CDR2 YSYEKL. CDR3 region: CASSERTGSNQPQHF. CDR3 nucleotides: TGCGCCAGCAGCGAAAGGACAGGTAGCAATCAGCCCCAGCATTTT.

Only one count was recorded for this clone. The V call is TRBV28, the J call TRBJ2-1; D remains unclear. The CDR3 loop spans 12 amino acids. In germline, CDR1 is MDHEN, CDR2 SYDVKM. Trimming pared 3 bases from V and 5 bases from J, leaving 5 bases between. CDR3 in amino acids: CASSFSDNEQFF. The CDR3 DNA sequence: TGTGCCAGCAGTTTTTCAGACAATGAGCAGTTCTTC.

Worth noting for this clone: The junction differs from germline at one of its ends, possibly a read error. The CDR3: CAGSSTGTGNTIYF. DNA of the CDR3: TGTGCCGGCAGCTCGACAGGGACTGGAAACACCATATATTTT. The rearrangement joins TRBV28 to TRBJ1-3; 7 bases are shared with TRBD1. Germline values: CDR1 MDHEN, CDR2 SYDVKM. The CDR3 has 14 residues.

The chain links TRBV30 to TRBJ1-2; unclear D gene. This CDR3 is 18 amino acids long. Germline loops: CDR1 GTSNPN, CDR2 SVGIG (reference sequence). For the CDR3, the DNA is TGTACAACCGATACATCCGAAACGGGAAGTGGGGTAAACTATGGCTACACCTTC. Amino acids: CTTDTSETGSGVNYGYTF.

V and J are TRBV29-1 and TRBJ1-3; the D is unclear. The V and J ends lost 4 bases and 0 bases respectively, with 7 bases between them. This CDR3 comprises 13 residues. Germline CDR1 is SQVTM and CDR2 is ANQGSEA. The CDR3 bases are TGCAGCGTTGTTTTCAGCTCTGGAAACACCATATATTTT. Its protein product is CSVVFSSGNTIYF.

This chain joins TRBV4-2 and TRBJ1-5; D gene unclear. Germline-derived CDR1 and CDR2 are LGHNA and YNFKEQ. V gave up 10 bases and J gave up 0 bases, with 13 bases separating them. CDR3 length: 14 residues. The CDR3 coding sequence is TGTGCCACCCCCGGCGGTAATAGCAATCAGCCCCAGCATTTT. It codes for CATPGGNSNQPQHF.

The chain carries TRBV2 and TRBJ1-2; 8 bases agree with TRBD1. V was pared by 7 bases and J by 4 bases, with 5 bases of the junction left unmatched. Germline V lookup: CDR1 SNHLY, CDR2 FYNNEI. The length of the CDR3 is 13 residues. CDR3 amino acids: CASTPTGGYGYTF. The DNA for the CDR3 is TGTGCCAGCACCCCCACAGGGGGCTATGGCTACACCTTC.

The genes are TRBV27 and TRBJ1-2; 9 bases are shared with TRBD1. Germline values: CDR1 MNHEY, CDR2 SMNVEV (reference sequence). The CDR3 runs to 14 residues. The ends lost 2 bases at V and 7 bases at J; junction bases unmatched: 5. The CDR3 spells CASSLGTGIGGYTF. As DNA, the CDR3 is TGTGCCAGCAGTTTAGGGACAGGGATAGGTGGCTACACCTTC.

The V gene is TRBV28, the J gene TRBJ1-2, with D maybe TRBD1 (5 bases). Trimming took 3 bases from V and 5 from J, leaving 10 bases between them. This CDR3 region has 13 residues. Germline V gene data show CDR1 as MDHEN and CDR2 as SYDVKM. The CDR3 spells CASSFPQGYGYTF. The CDR3 nucleotides are TGTGCCAGCAGTTTTCCCCAGGGTTATGGCTACACCTTC.

The chain combines TRBV27 with TRBJ1-1; TRBD1 might be the D (6 bases). This CDR3 is 17 amino acids long. The ends were cut back, 3 bases at V and 5 bases at J, with 22 bases in the middle. Germline lookup yields CDR1 MNHEY and CDR2 SMNVEV (reference sequence). The CDR3 loop reads CASSFLPTLRGLTEAFF. CDR3 DNA: TGTGCCAGCAGTTTCCTCCCCACGCTGCGGGGGCTTACTGAAGCTTTCTTT.

This clone came up a few times. The rearrangement links TRBV6-5 to TRBJ1-2; unclear D gene. Germline CDR1 is MNHEY and CDR2 is SVGAGI. V lost 1 base to trimming and J lost 0 bases, with 3 bases between them. This CDR3 contains 13 residues. The CDR3 coding sequence is TGTGCCAGCAGTTACTTAGCTAACTATGGCTACACCTTC. It specifies CASSYLANYGYTF.

The chain links TRBV6-2 or TRBV6-3 to TRBJ1-4; 7 bases align to TRBD1. V trimming: 2 bases; J trimming: 5 bases; junction bases outside the gene matches: 14. The germline V gene has CDR1 MNHEY and CDR2 SVGEGT. This CDR3 spans 18 amino acids. CDR3 nucleotides: TGTGCCAGCAGTTACGCGACCCTGGACAGGCGGAAAAATGAAAAACTGTTTTTT. It is translated as CASSYATLDRRKNEKLFF.

The rearrangement links TRBV19 to TRBJ1-1; D not certain. The germline V gene has CDR1 LNHDA and CDR2 SQIVND (reference sequence). The CDR3 consists of 13 residues. Trimming removed 7 bases from V and 4 bases from J, with 13 bases in between. CDR3 sequence (DNA): TGTGCCAGTACCGTAGCCCTGGGCACTGAAGCTTTCTTT. This codes for CASTVALGTEAFF.

This chain links TRBV25-1 with TRBJ2-7; 12 nucleotides match TRBD1. The germline gives CDR1 MGHDK, CDR2 SYGVNS. The CDR3 consists of 15 residues. The ends lost 5 bases at V and 6 bases at J; junction bases unmatched: 8. CDR3 sequence reads: CASSHPGQGAFEQYF. The CDR3 DNA reads TGTGCCAGCAGTCACCCGGGACAGGGGGCTTTCGAGCAGTACTTC.

The chain joins TRBV7-2 to TRBJ2-2; 12 bases align to TRBD1. V lost 6 bases, J lost 6 bases, and 2 bases stayed unmatched. This CDR3 contains 14 residues. In germline, CDR1 is SGHTA, CDR2 FQGNSA. CDR3 loop: CASRGQGASGELFF. CDR3 nucleotide sequence: TGTGCCAGCAGGGGACAGGGGGCCTCCGGGGAGCTGTTTTTT.

This clone was observed a few times. The chain combines TRBV7-3 with TRBJ1-1; a weak D match, TRBD1 (5 bases). The germline gives CDR1 SGHTA, CDR2 FQGTGA. The CDR3 is 15 amino acids. The V end lost 2 bases, the J end lost 1 base, and 11 bases lay between the germline ends. CDR3 loop: CASSLVGPPNTEAFF. As DNA, the CDR3 is TGTGCCAGCAGCTTAGTGGGGCCCCCGAACACTGAAGCTTTCTTT.

J is TRBJ2-2 and V is TRBV2; D is ambiguous. The germline gives CDR1 SNHLY, CDR2 FYNNEI. V shed 4 bases and J shed 6 bases, with 9 bases lying between them. CDR3 length equals 13 residues. The DNA for the CDR3 is TGTGCCAGCAGTGGTCTCCCCGCCGGGGAGCTGTTTTTT. It is translated as CASSGLPAGELFF.

There are a few counts of this clone. The genes are TRBV7-9 and TRBJ1-1, with 11 bases lining up with TRBD1. Germline CDR1 and CDR2: SEHNR and FQNEAQ (reference sequence). This CDR3 spans 16 amino acids. V gave up 5 bases and J gave up 1 base; unmatched junction bases: 6. The CDR3 DNA is TGTGCCAGCAGCCCTGGGACAGGGGGAAGGAACACTGAAGCTTTCTTT. This translates into CASSPGTGGRNTEAFF.